This T cell receptor beta chain originates from a study of T cell changes during pregnancy in multiple sclerosis. Germline CDR1 SGDLS, CDR2 YYNGEE. V lost 2 bases and J 1 base, leaving 11 bases between the germline ends. This CDR3 is built from 15 residues. Here immunoSEQ multiplex PCR was the method, and the copy in TCRdb shows in-frame clones only, minus some. The table shows 60,000 or so clones, with roughly 89% occurring only once. The specimen was peripheral blood from another person, used as feeder cells. The receptor's source is a human donor whose cells served as feeder cells for cultures in a pregnancy study. The chain combines TRBV9 with TRBJ2-3; the D is unclear. Here the CDR3 reads CASSVSSGGTDTQYF. The CDR3 bases are TGTGCCAGCAGCGTGAGTTCTGGGGGCACAGATACGCAGTATTTT.